This TCR beta chain was identified in a study of T cell responses to AZD1222 COVID-19 vaccine. Study as a whole: Second-dose recipients at about 4 or about 12 weeks were treated as one pooled group. Study observations and caveats: None of the repertoires were sampled until the peak T cell response had passed. Regions left unmutated in variants are reportedly the target of nearly half of spike-specific TCRs. Baseline seropositivity characterized only six AZD1222 recipients.

For this clone: Its cognate antigen is unknown.

The CDR3 extends over 16 amino acids. Germline-derived CDR1 and CDR2 are MNHEY and SVGAGI. Trimming cost V 4 bases and J 8 bases, with 23 bases left between them. TCRdb's table, derived via immunoSEQ multiplex PCR, lists solely in-frame clones and lacks some. This sample has approximately 110,000 clones; around 94% occur once, and the top ten carry 2% to 2.5%. This sample comprised peripheral blood, obtained on day 0 of AZD1222 vaccination. This chain uses TRBV6-5 with TRBJ1-2, with D possibly matching TRBD1 (6 bases). This TCR derives from an adult in good health. DNA of the CDR3: TGTGCCAGCAGTTCGGCAGGGGCAGGGGCCCCAGGCGGCTACACCTTC. Protein product: CASSSAGAGAPGGYTF.